The T cell receptor (beta chain) described here comes from a study of shared clonotypes between healthy human individuals. Overall study findings and caveats: Naive CD4 clonotype sharing across several donors was roughly 5%.

This CDR3 region has 13 residues. Per the germline V gene, CDR1 is LNHDA and CDR2 is SQIVND (reference sequence). Trimming removed 5 bases at V and 0 bases at J, with 5 bases between. TCRdb's copy holds only in-frame clones and misses some; the assay was immunoSEQ multiplex PCR. The table records millions of clones, 85% to 95% of them present only once. For this clone: Antigen: not known. The sample holds other DNA sequences that translate to the same CDR3.

The rearrangement uses TRBV19 and TRBJ1-5; D call uncertain. Sequencing was carried out using naive CD4+ T cells sorted from blood. Subset denoted: CD45RA+ positively selected. The clonotype originates from a man between 18 and 35 years old in good health. The CDR3 nucleotides are TGTGCCAGTAGTTTAAATAGCAATCAGCCCCAGCATTTT. Translated: CASSLNSNQPQHF. Combining the CDR3 with reference TRBV19 and TRBJ1-5 gives the whole variable domain DGGITQSPKYLFRKEGQNVTLSCEQNLNHDAMYWYRQDPGQGLRLIYYSQIVNDFQKGDIAEGYSVSREKKESFPLTVTSAQKNPTAFYLCASSLNSNQPQHFGDGTRLSIL.